Sequencing of this T cell receptor beta chain was carried out in a study of T cell responses to AZD1222 COVID-19 vaccine. General study results and limits: Baseline seropositives among AZD1222 recipients totaled only five to seven. Repertoire sampling occurred only after the peak T cell response. Mostly white British, mostly female donors; authors suggested clonal diversity may be underestimated. The study reported that nearly half of spike-specific TCRs target unmutated variant regions.

Assay used: immunoSEQ multiplex PCR; TCRdb lists only in-frame clones, some missing. This table has around 130,000 clones, roughly 86% appearing once. Trimming took off 3 bases at V and 5 bases at J, with 16 bases between the two ends. CDR1 is LNHDA, CDR2 SQIVND, per germline (reference sequence). The CDR3 is 16 residues long. The sample holds one count of this clone. The target antigen is unknown. The source material was peripheral blood, sampled 28 days after the second AZD1222 dose. The rearrangement uses TRBV19 and TRBJ2-2; TRBD2 might be the D (6 bases). The clonotype originates from an adult who received the AZD1222 COVID-19 vaccine. CDR3 sequence reads: CASSMDWLAETGELFF. The CDR3 region has the DNA TGTGCCAGTAGTATGGACTGGTTAGCGGAGACCGGGGAGCTGTTTTTT.